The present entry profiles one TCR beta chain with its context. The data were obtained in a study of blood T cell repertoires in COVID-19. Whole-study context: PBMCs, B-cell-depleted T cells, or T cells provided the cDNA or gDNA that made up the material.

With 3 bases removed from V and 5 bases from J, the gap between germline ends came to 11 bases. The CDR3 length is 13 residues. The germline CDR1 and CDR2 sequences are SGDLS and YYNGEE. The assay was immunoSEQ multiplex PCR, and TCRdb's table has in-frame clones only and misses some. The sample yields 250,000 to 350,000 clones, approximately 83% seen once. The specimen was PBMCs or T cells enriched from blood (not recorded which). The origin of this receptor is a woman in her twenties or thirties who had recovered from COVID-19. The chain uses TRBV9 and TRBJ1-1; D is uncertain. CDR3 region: CASSGTAMTEAFF. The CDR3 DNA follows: TGTGCCAGCAGCGGAACAGCTATGACTGAAGCTTTCTTT.